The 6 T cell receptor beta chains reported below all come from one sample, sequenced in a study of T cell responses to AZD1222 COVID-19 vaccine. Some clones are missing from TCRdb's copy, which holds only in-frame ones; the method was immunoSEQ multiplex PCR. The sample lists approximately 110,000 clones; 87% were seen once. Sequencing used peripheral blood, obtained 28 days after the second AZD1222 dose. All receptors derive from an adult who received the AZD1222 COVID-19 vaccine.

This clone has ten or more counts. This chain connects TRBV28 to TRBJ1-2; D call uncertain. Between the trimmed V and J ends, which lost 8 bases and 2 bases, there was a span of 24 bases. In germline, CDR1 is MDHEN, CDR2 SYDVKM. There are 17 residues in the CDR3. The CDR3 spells CASGPPRGRNGNYGYTF. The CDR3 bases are TGTGCCAGCGGACCCCCCCGTGGGAGGAACGGGAACTATGGCTACACCTTC.

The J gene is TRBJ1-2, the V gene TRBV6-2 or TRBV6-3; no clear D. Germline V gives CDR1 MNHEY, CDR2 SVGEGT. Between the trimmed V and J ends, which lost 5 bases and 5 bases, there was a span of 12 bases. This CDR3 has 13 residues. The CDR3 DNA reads TGTGCCAGCAGTCGGACGGGCGAATATGGCTACACCTTC. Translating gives CASSRTGEYGYTF.

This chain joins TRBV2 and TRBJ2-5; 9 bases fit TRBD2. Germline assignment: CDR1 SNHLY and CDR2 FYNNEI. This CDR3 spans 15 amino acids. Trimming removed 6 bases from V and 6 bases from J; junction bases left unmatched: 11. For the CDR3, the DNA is TGTGCCAGCAGCCTCAACCTTAGCGGGAGTAAGACCCAGTACTTC. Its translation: CASSLNLSGSKTQYF.

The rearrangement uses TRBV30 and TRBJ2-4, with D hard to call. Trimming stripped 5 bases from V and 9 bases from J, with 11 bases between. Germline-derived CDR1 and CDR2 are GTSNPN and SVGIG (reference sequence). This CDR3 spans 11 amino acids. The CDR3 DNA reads TGTGCCTGGGACTTTACGGGCATTCAGTACTTC. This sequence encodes CAWDFTGIQYF. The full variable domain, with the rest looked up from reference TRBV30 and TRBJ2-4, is SQTIHQWPATLVQPVGSPLSLECTVEGTSNPNLYWYRQAAGRGLQLLFYSVGIGQISSEVPQNLSASRPQDRQFILSSKKLLLSDSGFYLCAWDFTGIQYFGAGTRLSVL.

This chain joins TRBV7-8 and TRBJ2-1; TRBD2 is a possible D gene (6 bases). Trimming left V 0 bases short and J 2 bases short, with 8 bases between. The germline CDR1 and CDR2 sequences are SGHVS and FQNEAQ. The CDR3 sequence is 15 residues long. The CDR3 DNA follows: TGTGCCAGCAGCTTAGCGGGGGGACCCTACAATGAGCAGTTCTTC. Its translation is CASSLAGGPYNEQFF.

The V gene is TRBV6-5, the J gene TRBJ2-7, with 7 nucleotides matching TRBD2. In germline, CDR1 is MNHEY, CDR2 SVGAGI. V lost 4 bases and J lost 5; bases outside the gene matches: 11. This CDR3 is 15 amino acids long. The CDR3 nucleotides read TGTGCCAGCAGTTTCCTGGCTAGCGGCTTGCACGAGCAGTACTTC. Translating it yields CASSFLASGLHEQYF.